Listed below are T cell receptor beta chains from one sample, sequenced in a study of T cell responses to AZD1222 COVID-19 vaccine. Profiling relied on immunoSEQ multiplex PCR, and the TCRdb table lists in-frame clones only, not all of them. This sample has just over 150,000 clones, with more than 85% found just once. The sequencing used peripheral blood, collected 28 days after the second AZD1222 dose. The receptors shown here come from an adult who received the AZD1222 COVID-19 vaccine. The CDR3 runs from the conserved cysteine through the conserved F or W. The order of the fields is CDR3 protein, CDR3 DNA, clone size, J gene, D gene, V gene. D genes are given only for firm matches. Part of the rows lack a size; the others show once, few, many or a class for expanded clones.

CDR3: CASTREGLYEQYF; DNA: TGTGCCAGCACGCGGGAGGGCCTCTACGAGCAGTACTTC; size: NA; J: TRBJ2-7; D: TRBD2; V: TRBV7-9
CDR3: CASSIRQGNQPQHF; DNA: TGTGCCAGTAGTATTCGGCAGGGCAATCAGCCCCAGCATTTT; size: NA; J: TRBJ1-5; D: NA; V: TRBV19
CDR3: CAWRGTGRTNSPLHF; DNA: TGTGCCTGGAGAGGGACAGGGAGGACTAATTCACCCCTCCACTTT; size: NA; J: TRBJ1-6; D: TRBD1; V: TRBV30
CDR3: CATSIGQGGTEAFF; DNA: TGTGCCACCAGCATCGGACAGGGAGGGACTGAAGCTTTCTTT; size: NA; J: TRBJ1-1; D: TRBD1; V: TRBV15
CDR3: CASIGQVVLGYTF; DNA: TGTGCCAGCATTGGACAGGTAGTTCTAGGCTACACCTTC; size: NA; J: TRBJ1-2; D: TRBD1; V: TRBV2
CDR3: CASSYLTEAFF; DNA: TGTGCCAGCAGTTACCTCACTGAAGCTTTCTTT; size: NA; J: TRBJ1-1; D: NA; V: TRBV6-5
CDR3: CASSQGRGGGEQYF; DNA: TGTGCCAGCAGCCAAGGCCGGGGGGGCGGCGAGCAGTACTTC; size: NA; J: TRBJ2-7; D: TRBD2; V: TRBV3-1/TRBV3-2
CDR3: CASGLGDSRAGNTIYF; DNA: TGTGCTAGTGGTTTGGGTGATTCACGGGCGGGAAACACCATATATTTT; size: NA; J: TRBJ1-3; D: NA; V: TRBV12-5
CDR3: CASSLSTASAPYGYTF; DNA: TGTGCCAGCAGTTTATCCACAGCATCTGCGCCCTATGGCTACACCTTC; size: NA; J: TRBJ1-2; D: NA; V: TRBV27
CDR3: CASTRGAANYGYTF; DNA: TGTGCCAGCACCAGAGGCGCCGCGAACTATGGCTACACCTTC; size: NA; J: TRBJ1-2; D: NA; V: TRBV2
CDR3: CAWSVPGVGNQPQHF; DNA: TGTGCCTGGAGTGTGCCGGGGGTCGGTAATCAGCCCCAGCATTTT; size: NA; J: TRBJ1-5; D: NA; V: TRBV30
CDR3: CASSLNVGEEKLFF; DNA: TGCGCCAGCAGCTTGAATGTCGGTGAGGAAAAACTGTTTTTT; size: NA; J: TRBJ1-4; D: NA; V: TRBV5-1
CDR3: CASSHPKQGAPGNTIYF; DNA: TGCGCCAGCAGCCATCCCAAACAGGGGGCGCCTGGAAACACCATATATTTT; size: NA; J: TRBJ1-3; D: TRBD1; V: TRBV4-1
CDR3: CAWSADSYQPQHF; DNA: TGTGCCTGGAGCGCGGACAGTTATCAGCCCCAGCATTTT; size: NA; J: TRBJ1-5; D: NA; V: TRBV30
CDR3: CASSIGATSWVQFF; DNA: TGTGCCAGTAGTATAGGCGCGACTAGTTGGGTGCAGTTCTTC; size: NA; J: TRBJ2-1; D: NA; V: TRBV19
CDR3: CASSLRGTSGGYNEQFF; DNA: TGTGCCAGCAGCTTAAGAGGGACTAGCGGGGGTTACAATGAGCAGTTCTTC; size: NA; J: TRBJ2-1; D: TRBD2; V: TRBV7-8
CDR3: CASSEGLGGGYGYTF; DNA: TGTGCCAGCAGTGAAGGTCTAGGGGGCGGCTATGGCTACACCTTC; size: NA; J: TRBJ1-2; D: TRBD1; V: TRBV6-1
CDR3: CASSLGGTGGTDTQYF; DNA: TGCGCCAGCAGCTTGGGCGGGACAGGGGGCACAGATACGCAGTATTTT; size: few; J: TRBJ2-3; D: TRBD1; V: TRBV5-1
CDR3: CASSPPVGDLGPLHF; DNA: TGTGCCAGCTCACCACCGGTTGGGGATTTGGGACCCCTCCACTTT; size: NA; J: TRBJ1-6; D: NA; V: TRBV18
CDR3: CASSEVPKWREQYF; DNA: TGTGCCAGCAGTGAAGTTCCAAAATGGCGCGAGCAGTACTTC; size: NA; J: TRBJ2-7; D: NA; V: TRBV6-1
CDR3: CASSPTSWGYTF; DNA: TGTGCCAGCAGTCCGACCTCTTGGGGCTACACCTTC; size: NA; J: TRBJ1-2; D: NA; V: TRBV28
CDR3: CASSESVRVSSGNTIYF; DNA: TGTGCCAGCAGTGAAAGCGTTAGGGTGAGCTCTGGAAACACCATATATTTT; size: NA; J: TRBJ1-3; D: NA; V: TRBV6-1
CDR3: CASSYWSYTGELFF; DNA: TGTGCCAGCAGTTACTGGAGTTACACCGGGGAGCTGTTTTTT; size: NA; J: TRBJ2-2; D: NA; V: TRBV6-5
CDR3: CASRRADNSPLHF; DNA: TGTGCCAGCAGACGCGCAGATAATTCACCCCTCCACTTT; size: once; J: TRBJ1-6; D: NA; V: TRBV27
CDR3: CASSQESDRWKGGYTF; DNA: TGCGCCAGCAGCCAAGAATCGGACAGGTGGAAAGGAGGCTACACCTTC; size: NA; J: TRBJ1-2; D: TRBD1; V: TRBV4-1
CDR3: CASSQVRTGGTGELFF; DNA: TGTGCCAGCAGCCAAGTTAGGACAGGGGGCACCGGGGAGCTGTTTTTT; size: NA; J: TRBJ2-2; D: TRBD1; V: TRBV3-1/TRBV3-2
CDR3: CASSSRVNGWAFF; DNA: TGTGCCAGCAGCAGCCGGGTCAACGGCTGGGCTTTCTTT; size: few; J: TRBJ1-1; D: NA; V: TRBV7-8
CDR3: CASSLSTRTGPNYGYTF; DNA: TGTGCCAGCAGTTTATCGACGCGGACAGGGCCCAACTATGGCTACACCTTC; size: NA; J: TRBJ1-2; D: TRBD1; V: TRBV27
CDR3: CASSPGQGQNEKLFF; DNA: TGTGCCAGCTCACCGGGACAGGGTCAGAATGAAAAACTGTTTTTT; size: NA; J: TRBJ1-4; D: TRBD1; V: TRBV18
CDR3: CASSWEAGSDTQYF; DNA: TGTGCCAGCAGTTGGGAGGCAGGGTCAGATACGCAGTATTTT; size: NA; J: TRBJ2-3; D: NA; V: TRBV6-5
CDR3: CASKGQPDNSPLHF; DNA: TGTGCCAGTAAAGGCCAGCCTGATAATTCACCCCTCCACTTT; size: NA; J: TRBJ1-6; D: NA; V: TRBV19
CDR3: CASSLRPMNTEAFF; DNA: TGTGCCAGCAGCTTACGCCCCATGAACACTGAAGCTTTCTTT; size: NA; J: TRBJ1-1; D: NA; V: TRBV7-8
CDR3: CASSPLAGSSYEQYF; DNA: TGTGCCAGCTCACCCCTAGCGGGGTCCTCCTACGAGCAGTACTTC; size: once; J: TRBJ2-7; D: TRBD2; V: TRBV18
CDR3: CASSYSGQGNTEAFF; DNA: TGTGCCAGCAGTTACTCGGGACAGGGGAACACTGAAGCTTTCTTT; size: NA; J: TRBJ1-1; D: TRBD1; V: TRBV6-5
CDR3: CATSESGTIETQYF; DNA: TGTGCCACCAGTGAGTCCGGGACGATAGAGACCCAGTACTTC; size: NA; J: TRBJ2-5; D: NA; V: TRBV24-1
CDR3: CASSYRWRASGSYEQYF; DNA: TGTGCCAGCAGTTACCGGTGGAGGGCTAGCGGGAGCTACGAGCAGTACTTC; size: NA; J: TRBJ2-7; D: TRBD2; V: TRBV6-2/TRBV6-3
CDR3: CASSLTYEQYF; DNA: TGTGCCAGCTCGCTAACCTACGAGCAGTACTTC; size: few; J: TRBJ2-7; D: NA; V: TRBV2
CDR3: CATSRPTPSNQPQHF; DNA: TGTGCCACCAGCAGACCTACACCTAGCAATCAGCCCCAGCATTTT; size: once; J: TRBJ1-5; D: NA; V: TRBV15
CDR3: CASSFSDTEAFF; DNA: TGCGCCAGCAGCTTCTCTGACACTGAAGCTTTCTTT; size: NA; J: TRBJ1-1; D: NA; V: TRBV5-1
CDR3: CASIRNTEAFF; DNA: TGTGCCAGCATCAGGAACACTGAAGCTTTCTTT; size: NA; J: TRBJ1-1; D: NA; V: TRBV6-6